This is a list of T cell receptor beta chains from one sample in a study of T cell responses to AZD1222 COVID-19 vaccine. Assay used: immunoSEQ multiplex PCR; TCRdb lists only in-frame clones, some missing. This sample yields approximately 99,000 clones, of which roughly 89% are seen a single time; around 3.3% belongs to the top ten. The sequencing used peripheral blood, collected on day 0 of MenACWY control vaccination. The receptor set was obtained from an adult in good health. The CDR3 runs from the conserved cysteine through the conserved F or W. The D gene is left open where the match is weak. Clone size is given for some rows only: seen once, a few or many times, or a class if the clone is expanded.

abundance | j_gene | d_gene | v_gene | CDR3nt | CDR3aa
NA | TRBJ2-1 | NA | TRBV5-1 | TGCGCCAGCAGCTTAGACAATGAGCAGTTCTTC | CASSLDNEQFF
NA | TRBJ2-7 | TRBD1 | TRBV2 | TGTGCCAGAGAGACAGGGCCAGGAAGTTACGAGCAGTACTTC | CARETGPGSYEQYF
NA | TRBJ2-3 | TRBD2 | TRBV29-1 | TGCAGCGTTCTACTAGCGGGGGGGACCCCAGATACGCAGTATTTT | CSVLLAGGTPDTQYF
few | TRBJ2-7 | TRBD2 | TRBV2 | TGTGCCAGCAAAAAAGGGACTAGCGGACTCTACGAGCAGTACTTC | CASKKGTSGLYEQYF
NA | TRBJ2-2 | NA | TRBV4-3 | TGCGCCAGCAGCCAAGAAAGTGGTTATAGATTAACCGGGGAGCTGTTTTTT | CASSQESGYRLTGELFF
NA | TRBJ2-1 | NA | TRBV6-6 | TGTGCCAGCAGTTACCCGGCGAGGTCCTACAATGAGCAGTTCTTC | CASSYPARSYNEQFF
once | TRBJ2-1 | NA | TRBV14 | TGTGCCAGCAGCCTATTCAGGGGTCCTCAAACGAACAATGAGCAGTTCTTC | CASSLFRGPQTNNEQFF
NA | TRBJ1-3 | NA | TRBV5-6 | TGTGCCAGCAGCTCGGGACACCCCACCATATATTTT | CASSSGHPTIYF
NA | TRBJ1-5 | NA | TRBV7-9 | TGTGCCAGCAGTATGGCGGTGGCGGATCAGCCCCAGCATTTT | CASSMAVADQPQHF
NA | TRBJ1-2 | TRBD1 | TRBV9 | TGTGCCAGCAGCGTAGTCGGGACAGCCTTAGCGGGCTACACCTTC | CASSVVGTALAGYTF
NA | TRBJ1-4 | NA | TRBV28 | TGTGCCAGCAGTTTGGGGACTCCGGGGAATAATGAAAAACTGTTTTTT | CASSLGTPGNNEKLFF
NA | TRBJ2-4 | NA | TRBV7-9 | TGTGCCAGCAGCCGGGCAATGGGCCCCGGGCGGGACATTCAGTACTTC | CASSRAMGPGRDIQYF
NA | TRBJ2-3 | TRBD1 | TRBV10-1 | TGCGCCAGCAGTCCCTTCGGGACAGGGCCCCCGGATACGCAGTATTTT | CASSPFGTGPPDTQYF
NA | TRBJ2-2 | NA | TRBV4-1 | TGCGCCAGCAGCCGAACCGGGACCACGGGCGGGGAGCTGTTTTTT | CASSRTGTTGGELFF
NA | TRBJ2-3 | NA | TRBV5-6 | TGTGCCAGCAGCTTGTGGGGCTTGAGGGGAGTCACAGATACGCAGTATTTT | CASSLWGLRGVTDTQYF
NA | TRBJ2-2 | NA | TRBV28 | TGTGCCAGCAGTCCCGGGACGGTGAACACCGGGGAGCTGTTTTTT | CASSPGTVNTGELFF
once | TRBJ1-6 | NA | TRBV30 | TGTGCCCAACAGGGCTCCTATAATTCACCCCTCCACTTT | CAQQGSYNSPLHF
NA | TRBJ1-2 | TRBD1 | TRBV5-4 | TGTGCCAGCTGCCTGACAGGGACTAACTATGGCTACACCTTC | CASCLTGTNYGYTF
NA | TRBJ2-7 | NA | TRBV18 | TGTGCCAGCTCGCCCACTCAGGGGAGCTACGAGCAGTACTTC | CASSPTQGSYEQYF
NA | TRBJ2-1 | TRBD2 | TRBV19 | TGTGCCAGTAGCTCTCAGGCCAGCGGGGGCTCCAATGAGCAGTTCTTC | CASSSQASGGSNEQFF
NA | TRBJ1-6 | TRBD1 | TRBV13 | TGTGCCAGCAGGTCAACCGGGACAGGGCTTAATTCACCCCTCCACTTT | CASRSTGTGLNSPLHF
NA | TRBJ2-1 | TRBD2 | TRBV4-3 | TGCGCCAGCAGCCAAGATTCACTAGCGGCCTCCTACAATGAGCAGTTCTTC | CASSQDSLAASYNEQFF
NA | TRBJ1-1 | NA | TRBV19 | TGTGCCAGTAGTATCGGGCAGGGAAACACTGAAGCTTTCTTT | CASSIGQGNTEAFF
NA | TRBJ1-1 | NA | TRBV27 | TGTGCCAGCACCCATGGGGGGCGCAACACTGAAGCTTTCTTT | CASTHGGRNTEAFF
NA | TRBJ1-4 | NA | TRBV3-1/TRBV3-2 | TGTGCCAGCAGCCAAGGGGCAGAGCTTAGGCCCACTAATGAAAAACTGTTTTTT | CASSQGAELRPTNEKLFF
NA | TRBJ1-2 | NA | TRBV4-1 | TGCGCCAGCAGCCAAGGGGGGGGCATCTATGGCTACACCTTC | CASSQGGGIYGYTF
NA | TRBJ2-7 | NA | TRBV27 | TGTGCCAGCAGTTTACAATCCCCCTCGACTGTCTCCTACGAGCAGTACTTC | CASSLQSPSTVSYEQYF
NA | TRBJ2-3 | NA | TRBV7-9 | TGTGCCAGCAGCCTCCGACAGCAGAGTGGCGCAGATACGCAGTATTTT | CASSLRQQSGADTQYF
NA | TRBJ1-6 | NA | TRBV6-4 | TGTGCCAGCAGTCGCCAGGGGTCTGATTCACCCCTCCACTTT | CASSRQGSDSPLHF
NA | TRBJ2-5 | TRBD2 | TRBV6-1 | TGTGCCAGCAGTGCAGCGGGACGGTACCAAGAGACCCAGTACTTC | CASSAAGRYQETQYF
NA | TRBJ1-1 | NA | TRBV12-3/TRBV12-4 | TGTGCCAGCAGTCCCCGCGGTGACTATGAAGCTTTCTTT | CASSPRGDYEAFF
NA | TRBJ1-5 | NA | TRBV4-3 | TGCGCCAGCAGGCGCGGGGGCGGGCGAGGCAATCAGCCCCAGCATTTT | CASRRGGGRGNQPQHF
NA | TRBJ1-1 | NA | TRBV10-2 | TGCGCCAGCAGTGGGGCCGGTTGGGGGGCACCTCTTCTGTCCACTGAAGCTTTCTTT | CASSGAGWGAPLLSTEAFF
NA | TRBJ1-2 | NA | TRBV15 | TGTGCCACCAGCAGAGATCCGGCGCGGGGCTACACCTTC | CATSRDPARGYTF
once | TRBJ2-7 | NA | TRBV27 | TGTGCCAGCAGTGCCGGGTACGAGCAGTACTTC | CASSAGYEQYF
NA | TRBJ2-5 | NA | TRBV5-4 | TGTGCCAGCAGCGCCCGGGAAGGGGAGACCCAGTACTTC | CASSAREGETQYF
NA | TRBJ1-5 | NA | TRBV19 | TGTGCCAGTAGTATAGTCGGGCATCAGCCCCAGCATTTT | CASSIVGHQPQHF
NA | TRBJ1-2 | NA | TRBV5-1 | TGCGCCAGCAGCTTGGATTCCGGGACGATGTATGGCTACACCTTC | CASSLDSGTMYGYTF
NA | TRBJ1-2 | NA | TRBV25-1 | TGTGCCAGCAGTGATTTAGGGCAGGGGCTCTATGGCTACACCTTC | CASSDLGQGLYGYTF
NA | TRBJ2-3 | NA | TRBV2 | TGTGCCAGCACCCACACAGATACGCAGTATTTT | CASTHTDTQYF
NA | TRBJ1-4 | NA | TRBV5-6 | TGTGCCAGCAGCTTAAGTCCAACTAATGAAAAACTGTTTTTT | CASSLSPTNEKLFF
NA | TRBJ1-5 | NA | TRBV2 | TGTGCCAGCACGAGGGAAAGCAATCAGCCCCAGCATTTT | CASTRESNQPQHF
NA | TRBJ2-7 | TRBD1 | TRBV5-4 | TGTGCCAGCAGCGGGACAGGGGATCGCATCTACGAGCAGTACTTC | CASSGTGDRIYEQYF
NA | TRBJ1-2 | TRBD1 | TRBV5-4 | TGTGCCAGCAGCCCGGGACAGGGTGCCACCTTC | CASSPGQGATF
NA | TRBJ1-2 | TRBD1 | TRBV24-1 | TGTGCCACCTGGGGACAGGGGATGGGCTACACCTTC | CATWGQGMGYTF
NA | TRBJ1-1 | NA | TRBV7-3 | TGTGCCAGCAGCTTAAGTGACGTTTTAGGCGCGCGGGGAGCTTTCTTT | CASSLSDVLGARGAFF
NA | TRBJ1-4 | NA | TRBV18 | TGTGCCAGCTCACCATCAAGTGCAACTAATGAAAAACTGTTTTTT | CASSPSSATNEKLFF
NA | TRBJ2-2 | NA | TRBV6-5 | TGTGCCAGCAGGACCCTCTACACCGGGGAGCTGTTTTTT | CASRTLYTGELFF
NA | TRBJ1-5 | NA | TRBV24-1 | TGTGCCACCAGTGATTTTCGGGACAGCAATCAGCCCCAGCATTTT | CATSDFRDSNQPQHF
NA | TRBJ2-7 | TRBD1 | TRBV5-1 | TGCGCCAGCAGCTTCGGACAGGTAACCTACGAGCAGTACTTC | CASSFGQVTYEQYF
once | TRBJ1-2 | TRBD1 | TRBV6-2/TRBV6-3 | TGTGCCAGCAGTTCCCCGAATCTTGACAGGGGCTATGGCTACACCTTC | CASSSPNLDRGYGYTF
NA | TRBJ1-1 | NA | TRBV5-1 | TGCGCCAGCAGCTCATTGACACCAAACACTGAAGCTTTCTTT | CASSSLTPNTEAFF
NA | TRBJ1-2 | NA | TRBV7-3 | TGTGCCAGCAGCTCAGTGCCTAACTATGGCTACACCTTC | CASSSVPNYGYTF
NA | TRBJ2-7 | NA | TRBV5-5 | TGTGCCAGCAGCTTTACAGGGCCCGAGCAGTACTTC | CASSFTGPEQYF
NA | TRBJ1-1 | TRBD1 | TRBV28 | TGTGCCAGCAGAAAAAGATCCGGGACAGGGAATTTGGTGCGGAACACTGAAGCTTTCTTT | CASRKRSGTGNLVRNTEAFF
NA | TRBJ2-3 | TRBD2 | TRBV7-2 | TGTGCCAGCAGCTTATATGGGACTAGCGCTGATACGCAGTATTTT | CASSLYGTSADTQYF
NA | TRBJ1-3 | NA | TRBV7-8 | TGTGCCAGTGGTCCGCGGTTGGGGGGAAACACCATATATTTT | CASGPRLGGNTIYF
NA | TRBJ1-1 | NA | TRBV2 | TGTGCCAGCAGTGAAGGGGGGAGAAACACTGAAGCTTTCTTT | CASSEGGRNTEAFF
few | TRBJ1-4 | NA | TRBV28 | TGTGCCAGCAGCCGGTCGGGTGCAACTAATGAAAAACTGTTTTTT | CASSRSGATNEKLFF
NA | TRBJ1-1 | TRBD1 | TRBV2 | TGTGCCAGCGTAATTCCGGGACAGCATTTGAACACTGAAGCTTTCTTT | CASVIPGQHLNTEAFF